The rows below give T cell receptor beta chains drawn from one sample of a study of spatial heterogeneity in lung cancer. TCRdb reprocessed the 5' RACE reads with MiXCR, giving one entry per CDR3 protein. Of tens of thousands of distinct CDR3 sequences listed, less than 5.5% are singletons. The specimen was PBMCs, collected at surgery. The receptor set was obtained from a female donor with early-stage non-small cell lung cancer. The CDR3 runs from the conserved cysteine through the conserved F or W. The D gene is left open where the match is weak. Clone sizes are shown as how often the clone was seen (once, few, many) or a class if it is expanded.

TGCGCCAGCAGCTTCAACCCTACTGACGATGAGCAGTTCTTC,CASSFNPTDDEQFF,TRBV5-1,few,TRBJ2-1,-
TGCAGCGTTGAAAGCAATTTGGGCACTGAAGCTTTCTTT,CSVESNLGTEAFF,TRBV29-1,many,TRBJ1-1,-
TGTGCCAGCACCTCGGGACTACCGTACAATGAGCAGTTCTTC,CASTSGLPYNEQFF,TRBV6-2/TRBV6-3,many,TRBJ2-1,TRBD2
TGTGCCAGCAGCAAGCGGGAGGGCCACGATGAGCAGTTCTTC,CASSKREGHDEQFF,TRBV7-9,many,TRBJ2-1,TRBD2
TGCAGTGCTAGTTCGGCGGCGAGCTCCTACAATGAGCAGTTCTTC,CSASSAASSYNEQFF,TRBV20-1,many,TRBJ2-1,-
TGTGCCGGGGGACTTCTCCGAGGCACAGATACGCAGTATTTT,CAGGLLRGTDTQYF,TRBV2,many,TRBJ2-3,-
TGTGCCAGCAGTGAAGATAGGGCAGGGTATGGCTACACCTTC,CASSEDRAGYGYTF,TRBV2,many,TRBJ1-2,-
TGTGCCAGCAGCTTATCCCTAGCGGGCCACAATGAGCAGTTCTTC,CASSLSLAGHNEQFF,TRBV7-9,many,TRBJ2-1,TRBD2
TGTGCCAGCAGCTCCCCCGGACTAGCTTGGGATGAGCAGTTCTTC,CASSSPGLAWDEQFF,TRBV7-2,few,TRBJ2-1,TRBD2
TGCGCCAGCTTTCTATCCCGCGACAGGGGCAAAAACATTCAGTACTTC,CASFLSRDRGKNIQYF,TRBV10-1,many,TRBJ2-4,TRBD1